Below, one T cell receptor beta chain is given with its context. This specimen belongs to a study of blood T cell repertoires in COVID-19. The length of the CDR3 is 16 residues. Trimming removed 1 base from V and 2 bases from J, with 13 bases in between. CDR1 and CDR2 from the germline V gene are SGHTS and YDEGEE. Method: immunoSEQ multiplex PCR; TCRdb's copy keeps in-frame clones and lacks some. The profile shows around 200,000 clones, over 70% of them singletons. This receptor was identified in a woman aged 40 to 50 with COVID-19, enrolled during active disease. The sequencing sample was made of peripheral blood. This chain joins TRBV5-8 and TRBJ1-5; D possibly corresponds to TRBD1 (6 bases). This chain's CDR3 is CASSLWGREGNQPQHF. Here the CDR3 DNA reads TGTGCCAGCAGCTTGTGGGGGCGAGAAGGCAATCAGCCCCAGCATTTT.